What follows are 24 T cell receptor beta chains derived from one specimen sequenced in a study of vaccination and CD4 T cells after COVID-19. No antigen has been identified for these receptors. Oncomine TCR Beta short-read sequencing was applied to DNA from cultured CD4+ T cells. One entry per CDR3 protein results from TCRdb running MiXCR on the PCR reads. The sample lists roughly 15,000 distinct CDR3 sequences, approximately 40% occurring once. Regarding treatment: roughly 10-day PBMC culture with coronavirus spike peptide pools or control peptides (ViraFEST assay). The specimen was CD4+ T cells from blood, cultured in vitro. The receptors here all came from a human donor who had recovered from COVID-19.

The table lists this clonotype with a few counts. This sequence joins TRBV20-1 and TRBJ1-2, with 7 bases identical to TRBD1. This CDR3 is 13 amino acids long. The germline gives CDR1 DFQATT, CDR2 SNEGSKA (reference sequence). V dropped 7 bases and J dropped 8; count of bases not matched to a gene: 13. The CDR3 DNA reads TGCAGTGGGGGAACAGGGGCCAGGGGAGGCTACACCTTC. Protein sequence: CSGGTGARGGYTF.

The chain couples TRBV6-5 to TRBJ1-1; no reliable D call. Trimming removed 4 bases at V and 5 bases at J, with 14 bases between. The CDR3 has 14 amino acids. Per the germline V gene, CDR1 is MNHEY and CDR2 is SVGAGI. CDR3 nucleotides: TGTGCCAGCAGTTGCGGGCAGGAGAGGACTGAAGCTTTCTTT. It codes for CASSCGQERTEAFF.

The rearrangement joins TRBV20-1 to TRBJ1-1, with a weak D call TRBD1 (6 bases). Germline CDR1 is DFQATT and CDR2 is SNEGSKA (reference sequence). V was trimmed by 6 bases and J by 1 base, leaving 12 bases between them. The CDR3 runs to 13 residues. The CDR3 reads CSARQVTNTEAFF. As DNA, the CDR3 is TGCAGTGCCCGACAGGTAACGAACACTGAAGCTTTCTTT.

This clonotype was recorded a few times. The chain is built from TRBV20-1 and TRBJ1-6; 10 positions match TRBD1. The germline gives CDR1 DFQATT, CDR2 SNEGSKA (reference sequence). The CDR3 sequence is 12 residues long. The CDR3 nucleotides are TGCGCACCGGGACAGGGGCATTCACCCCTCCACTTT. As protein: CAPGQGHSPLHF.

This clonotype was counted only a few times. The CDR3, as DNA: TGTGCCAGCAGTGACGGGAGCTCCTACAATGAGCAGTTCTTC. As protein: CASSDGSSYNEQFF. This chain links TRBV6-4 with TRBJ2-1, with a tentative D call TRBD2 (5 bases). Trimming took 2 bases from V and 0 from J, leaving 5 bases between them. Germline CDR1 is MRHNA and CDR2 is SNTAGT. The CDR3 is 14 residues long.

V is TRBV27 and J is TRBJ2-2; D uncertain. Trimming cost V 2 bases and J 3 bases, with 10 bases left between them. This CDR3 spans 15 amino acids. The V gene's germline CDR1 is MNHEY and CDR2 SMNVEV (reference sequence). The CDR3 DNA follows: TGTGCCAGCAGTTTAGGCCAGTCTTACACCGGGGAGCTGTTTTTT. This encodes CASSLGQSYTGELFF.

CDR3 nucleotides: TGCAGTGCTAGCGGGACTAGCGTTGAGACCCAGTACTTC. It is translated as CSASGTSVETQYF. This chain joins TRBV20-1 and TRBJ2-5, with TRBD2 matching over 10 bases. This CDR3 has 13 residues. The V and J ends lost 3 bases and 5 bases, in that order; junction bases with no gene match: 3. Looked up from germline, CDR1 is DFQATT and CDR2 is SNEGSKA (reference sequence).

The rearrangement joins TRBV12-3 or TRBV12-4 to TRBJ2-3; the D gene is possibly TRBD2 (5 bases). Trimming removed 10 bases at V and 8 bases at J, with 16 bases between. There are 12 residues in the CDR3. As DNA, the CDR3 is TGTGCCACCCGAGAGAGCGGTGTTACGCAGTATTTT. Translated, it gives CATRESGVTQYF.

V is TRBV5-4 and J is TRBJ2-4; D gene ambiguous. Germline V CDR1 and CDR2: SGHNT, YYREEE (reference sequence). The germline V and J ends were trimmed by 2 bases and 8 bases, with 14 bases remaining between them. The CDR3 is 14 amino acids. CDR3 in DNA: TGTGCCAGCAGCTTAAAGGCCAACGAGGACATTCAGTACTTC. Protein sequence: CASSLKANEDIQYF.

This rearrangement joins TRBV19 to TRBJ2-3; 7 positions match TRBD1. Germline-derived CDR1 and CDR2 are LNHDA and SQIVND (reference sequence). CDR3 length equals 16 residues. Trimming cost V 4 bases and J 1 base; bases outside gene matches: 8. The CDR3 spells CASSTHDRVGTDTQYF. The CDR3, as DNA: TGTGCCAGTAGTACCCACGACAGGGTCGGCACAGATACGCAGTATTTT. Full variable domain (outside the CDR3, taken from reference TRBV19 and TRBJ2-3): DGGITQSPKYLFRKEGQNVTLSCEQNLNHDAMYWYRQDPGQGLRLIYYSQIVNDFQKGDIAEGYSVSREKKESFPLTVTSAQKNPTAFYLCASSTHDRVGTDTQYFGPGTRLTVL.

The genes are TRBV20-1 and TRBJ2-7; D is uncertain. CDR1 and CDR2 from the germline V gene are DFQATT and SNEGSKA (reference sequence). This CDR3 has 16 amino acids. The V gene lost 3 bases and the J gene lost 0 bases, with 18 bases spanning the gap. CDR3 protein: CSASRFPAERSYEQYF. CDR3 in DNA: TGCAGTGCTAGTCGCTTCCCTGCGGAGCGCTCCTACGAGCAGTACTTC.

V usage is TRBV28 and J usage is TRBJ1-2, with TRBD1 matching over 9 bases. Trimming removed 6 bases from V and 5 bases from J; junction bases left unmatched: 13. The CDR3 totals 16 residues. CDR1 and CDR2 from the germline V gene are MDHEN and SYDVKM. Here the CDR3 DNA reads TGTGCCAGCAGCCCCCCCCAGCGACAGGGGGTTTATGGCTACACCTTC. This sequence encodes CASSPPQRQGVYGYTF.

This clonotype occurred a few times. The V call is TRBV20-1, the J call TRBJ2-3; D remains ambiguous. V was cut by 6 bases and J by 2 bases, with 9 bases left in between. The length of the CDR3 is 12 residues. CDR1 DFQATT and CDR2 SNEGSKA come from the germline V gene (reference sequence). CDR3 region: CSAPTATDTQYF. The CDR3 DNA sequence: TGCAGTGCGCCGACTGCCACAGATACGCAGTATTTT.

This rearrangement joins TRBV4-2 to TRBJ1-2; D remains unclear. Trimming shortened V by 0 bases and J by 1 base, and 15 bases separated the two germline ends. Per the germline V gene, CDR1 is LGHNA and CDR2 is YNFKEQ. The CDR3 spans 17 residues. The CDR3 bases are TGTGCCAGCAGCCAAGATTACGAAGGAAGATTTAACTATGGCTACACCTTC. Encoded protein: CASSQDYEGRFNYGYTF.

There are a few counts of this clonotype. Here the CDR3 DNA reads TGTGCCAGCAGTTTATTTCTAGCGGTAGACGTTTGGGTCAACTACGAGCAGTACTTC. Translating it yields CASSLFLAVDVWVNYEQYF. The V and J genes are TRBV28 and TRBJ2-7, with 7 nucleotides matching TRBD2. V dropped 1 base and J dropped 3; count of bases not matched to a gene: 18. Germline V lookup: CDR1 MDHEN, CDR2 SYDVKM. The CDR3 covers 19 residues. Drawing the rest from reference TRBV28 and TRBJ2-7, the complete variable domain is DVKVTQSSRYLVKRTGEKVFLECVQDMDHENMFWYRQDPGLGLRLIYFSYDVKMKEKGDIPEGYSVSREKKERFSLILESASTNQTSMYLCASSLFLAVDVWVNYEQYFGPGTRLTVT.

This chain uses TRBV20-1 with TRBJ2-1; TRBD1 matches 10 bases. V shed 3 bases, J shed 7 bases, and the junction held 6 bases outside the gene matches. CDR1 DFQATT and CDR2 SNEGSKA come from the germline V gene (reference sequence). The CDR3 length is 14 residues. CDR3 DNA: TGCAGTGCTAGTAGAGGGGACAGGGGAAATGAGCAGTTCTTC. This translates into CSASRGDRGNEQFF.

This clonotype was recorded a few times. The chain carries TRBV27 and TRBJ1-6; weak D call: TRBD1 (5 bases). Trimming removed 6 bases at V and 8 bases at J, with 17 bases between. The germline CDR1 and CDR2 sequences are MNHEY and SMNVEV (reference sequence). CDR3 length: 15 residues. The CDR3 reads CASRGIRGVHSPLHF. CDR3 nucleotide sequence: TGTGCCAGCAGGGGGATTCGGGGGGTACATTCACCCCTCCACTTT.

This rearrangement joins TRBV20-1 to TRBJ2-7; possible D gene TRBD1, 5 bases. CDR3 length: 12 amino acids. Germline V CDR1 and CDR2: DFQATT, SNEGSKA (reference sequence). Trimming cost V 6 bases and J 5 bases, with 14 bases left between them. The CDR3: CSAESQGDEQYF. The DNA of the CDR3 is TGCAGTGCGGAGTCCCAGGGTGACGAGCAGTACTTC.

This clonotype came up a few times. The CDR3 protein is CSARPLSGSHEQYF. In DNA form, the CDR3 reads TGCAGTGCTAGACCTCTTAGCGGGAGCCACGAGCAGTACTTC. This chain links TRBV20-1 with TRBJ2-7; TRBD2 matches 9 bases. The germline V gene has CDR1 DFQATT and CDR2 SNEGSKA (reference sequence). CDR3 length equals 14 residues. V was clipped by 2 bases and J by 5 bases; unmatched bases: 7.

This clonotype occurred a few times. This chain joins TRBV20-1 and TRBJ1-1; D perhaps matches TRBD1 (5 bases). From germline, CDR1 is DFQATT and CDR2 SNEGSKA (reference sequence). The CDR3 totals 13 residues. V lost 3 bases and J lost 2, with 10 bases in between. CDR3 sequence reads: CSARPTVNTEAFF. As DNA, the CDR3 is TGCAGTGCTAGGCCGACAGTTAACACTGAAGCTTTCTTT.

The rearrangement joins TRBV20-1 to TRBJ2-3; 8 bases match TRBD2. Looked up from germline, CDR1 is DFQATT and CDR2 is SNEGSKA (reference sequence). The CDR3 spans 14 residues. This chain's CDR3 is CSVRTGAGVDTQYF. As DNA, the CDR3 is TGCAGCGTACGCACTGGAGCGGGAGTAGATACGCAGTATTTT.

V and J are TRBV20-1 and TRBJ2-5; a possible D gene is TRBD1 (6 bases). The germline V and J ends were trimmed by 3 bases and 10 bases, with 18 bases remaining between them. This CDR3 is built from 13 residues. Germline CDR1 reads DFQATT; CDR2 reads SNEGSKA (reference sequence). CDR3 amino acids: CSARWTAAVDQYF. In nucleotides, the CDR3 is TGCAGTGCTAGGTGGACAGCCGCGGTTGACCAGTACTTC.

The rearrangement uses TRBV10-3 and TRBJ2-3; a weak D match, TRBD1 (6 bases). Germline V CDR1 and CDR2: ENHRY, SYGVKD. The CDR3 is 14 amino acids. Between the trimmed V and J ends, which lost 9 bases and 2 bases, there was a span of 15 bases. The CDR3 nucleotides are TGTGCCATAGAACCGGGACAAGACACAGATACGCAGTATTTT. This encodes CAIEPGQDTDTQYF.

The chain employs TRBV10-1 and TRBJ2-7; TRBD1 is a possible D gene (5 bases). The V end lost 6 bases, the J end lost 2 bases, and 5 bases lay between the germline ends. This CDR3 contains 11 residues. From germline, CDR1 is WNHNN and CDR2 SYGVQD (reference sequence). The CDR3 is CASRGPYEQYF. The DNA for the CDR3 is TGCGCCAGCAGGGGGCCCTACGAGCAGTACTTC.